This TCR beta chain was profiled in a study of T cell responses to AZD1222 COVID-19 vaccine. Whole-study findings and limits: The donor group comprised mostly white British people and more females; the analysis possibly underestimated clonal diversity. At study baseline, merely roughly 6 AZD1222 recipients were seropositive. A rise in Spike-specific TCR breadth and depth followed two AZD1222 doses.

Worth noting for this clone: Its antigen is unknown.

The CDR3 contains 15 residues. Per the germline V gene, CDR1 is SEHNR and CDR2 is FQNEAQ (reference sequence). The V and J ends lost 3 bases and 4 bases respectively, with 15 bases between them. Some clones are missing from TCRdb's copy, which holds only in-frame ones; the method was immunoSEQ multiplex PCR. The sample consists of about 120,000 clones, 85% to 90% of them appearing once. This clonotype was sampled from an adult in good health. The sequencing used peripheral blood, collected on day 0 of AZD1222 vaccination. The rearrangement links TRBV7-9 to TRBJ2-5; D could derive from TRBD1 or TRBD2 (5 bases each). The CDR3 sequence is CASSFGDGGRETQYF. CDR3 coding DNA: TGTGCCAGCAGCTTCGGGGACGGCGGACGAGAGACCCAGTACTTC.